The subject of this entry is one TCR beta chain. The antigen remains undetermined. V lost 6 bases and J lost 2; bases outside the gene matches: 17. The CDR3 is made up of 19 amino acids. Germline CDR1 reads SGHRS; CDR2 reads YFSETQ. This entry is derived from a study of response to subunit inactivated influenza vaccine. Study-wide points: Authors suggested that a seasonal influenza vaccination recruits few new T cells each time.

TCRdb re-derived calls from the RT-PCR reads in MiXCR, one entry per CDR3 protein. Seen here are 550,000 to 800,000 distinct CDR3 sequences, approximately 14% observed once, and the top ten hold around 10%. This clonotype was obtained from a man in his forties or fifties who received an inactivated influenza vaccine. This sample comprised PBMCs from blood, obtained approximately 12 days after vaccination. The chain has TRBV5-1 and TRBJ2-7, with TRBD2 matching 13 bases. CDR3 nucleotide sequence: TGCGCCAGCAACCCGGGCACCTGGACTAGCGGGAGACAAACCTACGAGCAGTACTTC. Its protein is CASNPGTWTSGRQTYEQYF.